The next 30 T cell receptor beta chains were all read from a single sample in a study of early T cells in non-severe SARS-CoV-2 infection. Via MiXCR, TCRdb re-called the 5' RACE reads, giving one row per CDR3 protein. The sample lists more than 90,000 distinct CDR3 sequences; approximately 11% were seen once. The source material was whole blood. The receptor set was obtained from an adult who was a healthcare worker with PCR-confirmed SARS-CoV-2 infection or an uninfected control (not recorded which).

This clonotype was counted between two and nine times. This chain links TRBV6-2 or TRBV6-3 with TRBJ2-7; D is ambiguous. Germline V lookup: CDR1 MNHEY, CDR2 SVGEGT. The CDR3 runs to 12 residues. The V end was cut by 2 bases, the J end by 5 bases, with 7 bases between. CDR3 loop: CASSYRPDEQYF. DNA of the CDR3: TGTGCCAGCAGTTACAGACCCGACGAGCAGTACTTC.

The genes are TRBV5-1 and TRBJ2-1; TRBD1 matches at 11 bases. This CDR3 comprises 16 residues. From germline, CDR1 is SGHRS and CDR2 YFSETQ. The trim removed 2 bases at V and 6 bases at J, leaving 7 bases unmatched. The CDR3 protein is CASSFDGQGAFNEQFF. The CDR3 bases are TGCGCCAGCAGCTTTGACGGACAGGGGGCATTCAATGAGCAGTTCTTC.

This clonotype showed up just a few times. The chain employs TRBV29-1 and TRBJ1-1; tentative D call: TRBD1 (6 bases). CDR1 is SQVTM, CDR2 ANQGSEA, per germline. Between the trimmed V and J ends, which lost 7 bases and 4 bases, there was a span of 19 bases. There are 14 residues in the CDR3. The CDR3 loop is CSAALSGAGTEAFF. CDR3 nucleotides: TGCAGCGCCGCCCTATCGGGGGCTGGCACTGAAGCTTTCTTT.

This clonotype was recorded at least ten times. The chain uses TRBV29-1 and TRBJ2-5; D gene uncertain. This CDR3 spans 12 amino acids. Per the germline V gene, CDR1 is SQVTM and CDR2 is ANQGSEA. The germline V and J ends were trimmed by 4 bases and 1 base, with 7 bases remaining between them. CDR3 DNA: TGCAGCGTTGTTGGGCTCCAAGAGACCCAGTACTTC. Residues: CSVVGLQETQYF.

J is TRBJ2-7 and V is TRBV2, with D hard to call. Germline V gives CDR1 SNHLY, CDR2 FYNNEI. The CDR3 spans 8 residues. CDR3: CTIREQYF. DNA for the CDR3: TGTACGATTAGAGAGCAGTACTTC.

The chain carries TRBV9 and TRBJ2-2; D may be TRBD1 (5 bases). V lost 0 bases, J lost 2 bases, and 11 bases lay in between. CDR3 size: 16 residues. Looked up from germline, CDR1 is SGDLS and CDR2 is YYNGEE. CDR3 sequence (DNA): TGTGCCAGCAGCGTAGCGGCGACAGCTAACACCGGGGAGCTGTTTTTT. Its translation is CASSVAATANTGELFF. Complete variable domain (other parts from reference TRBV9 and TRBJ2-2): DSGVTQTPKHLITATGQRVTLRCSPRSGDLSVYWYQQSLDQGLQFLIQYYNGEERAKGNILERFSAQQFPDLHSELNLSSLELGDSALYFCASSVAATANTGELFFGEGSRLTVL.

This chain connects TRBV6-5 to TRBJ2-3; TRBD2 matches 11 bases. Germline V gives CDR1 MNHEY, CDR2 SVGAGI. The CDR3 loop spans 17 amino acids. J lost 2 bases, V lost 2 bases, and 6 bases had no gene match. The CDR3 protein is CASSYNLAGGPTDTQYF. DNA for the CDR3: TGTGCCAGCAGTTACAATCTAGCGGGGGGACCCACAGATACGCAGTATTTT.

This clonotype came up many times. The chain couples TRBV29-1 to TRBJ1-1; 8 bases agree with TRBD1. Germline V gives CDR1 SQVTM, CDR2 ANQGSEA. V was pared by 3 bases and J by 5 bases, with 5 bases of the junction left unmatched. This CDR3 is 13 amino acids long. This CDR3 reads CSVDDRGGTEAFF. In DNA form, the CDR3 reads TGCAGCGTTGATGACAGGGGAGGTACTGAAGCTTTCTTT. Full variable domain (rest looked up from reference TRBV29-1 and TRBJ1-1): SAVISQKPSRDICQRGTSLTIQCQVDSQVTMMFWYRQQPGQSLTLIATANQGSEATYESGFVIDKFPISRPNLTFSTLTVSNMSPEDSSIYLCSVDDRGGTEAFFGQGTRLTVV.

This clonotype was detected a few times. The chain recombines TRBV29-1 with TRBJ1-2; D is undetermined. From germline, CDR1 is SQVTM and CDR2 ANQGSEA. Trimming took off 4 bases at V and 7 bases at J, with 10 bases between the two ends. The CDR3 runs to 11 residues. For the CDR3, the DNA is TGCAGCGTTGCATCCAGCCTTGGCTACACCTTC. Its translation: CSVASSLGYTF.

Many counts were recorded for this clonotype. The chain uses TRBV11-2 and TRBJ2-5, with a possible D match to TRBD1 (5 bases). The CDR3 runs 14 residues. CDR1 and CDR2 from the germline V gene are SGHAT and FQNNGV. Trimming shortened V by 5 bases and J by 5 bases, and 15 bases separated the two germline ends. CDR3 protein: CASSPRQNSETQYF. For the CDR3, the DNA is TGTGCCAGCAGCCCCCGACAGAACTCGGAGACCCAGTACTTC.

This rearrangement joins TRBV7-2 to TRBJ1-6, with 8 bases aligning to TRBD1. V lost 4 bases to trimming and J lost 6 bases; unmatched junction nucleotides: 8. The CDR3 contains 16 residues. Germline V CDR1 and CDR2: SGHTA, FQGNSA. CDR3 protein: CASSSDRGHGNSPLHF. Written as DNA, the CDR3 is TGTGCCAGCAGCTCCGACAGGGGTCACGGTAATTCACCCCTCCACTTT.

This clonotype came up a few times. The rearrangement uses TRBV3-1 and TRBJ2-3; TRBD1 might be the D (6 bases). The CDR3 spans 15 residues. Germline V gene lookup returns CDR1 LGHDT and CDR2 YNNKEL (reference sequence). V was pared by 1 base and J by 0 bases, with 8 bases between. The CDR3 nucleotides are TGTGCCAGCAGCCAAGGGGGGCAGAGCACAGATACGCAGTATTTT. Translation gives CASSQGGQSTDTQYF.

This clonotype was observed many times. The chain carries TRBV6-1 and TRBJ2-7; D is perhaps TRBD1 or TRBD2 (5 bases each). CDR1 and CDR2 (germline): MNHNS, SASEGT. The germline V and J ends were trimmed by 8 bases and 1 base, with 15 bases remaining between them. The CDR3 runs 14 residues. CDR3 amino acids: CASGSGANSYEQYF. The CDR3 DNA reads TGTGCCAGCGGGTCCGGGGCAAATTCCTACGAGCAGTACTTC.

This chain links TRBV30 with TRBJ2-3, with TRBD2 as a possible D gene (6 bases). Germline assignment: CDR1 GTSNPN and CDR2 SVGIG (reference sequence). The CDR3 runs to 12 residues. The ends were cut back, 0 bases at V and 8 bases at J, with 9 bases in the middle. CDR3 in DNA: TGTGCCTGGAGTGTGACTAGGTTTACGCAGTATTTT. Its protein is CAWSVTRFTQYF.

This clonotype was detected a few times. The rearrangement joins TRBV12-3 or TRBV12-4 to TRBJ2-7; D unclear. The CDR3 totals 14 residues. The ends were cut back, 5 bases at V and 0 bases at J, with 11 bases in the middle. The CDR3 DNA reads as TGTGCCAGCAGTCCAGCTGGCAACTCCTACGAGCAGTACTTC. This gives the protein CASSPAGNSYEQYF.

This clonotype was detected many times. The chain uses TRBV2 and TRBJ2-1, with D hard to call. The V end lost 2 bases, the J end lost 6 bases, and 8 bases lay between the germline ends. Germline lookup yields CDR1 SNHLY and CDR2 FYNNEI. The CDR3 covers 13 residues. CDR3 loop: CASSESYRNEQFF. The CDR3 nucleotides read TGTGCCAGCAGTGAATCATATCGCAATGAGCAGTTCTTC.

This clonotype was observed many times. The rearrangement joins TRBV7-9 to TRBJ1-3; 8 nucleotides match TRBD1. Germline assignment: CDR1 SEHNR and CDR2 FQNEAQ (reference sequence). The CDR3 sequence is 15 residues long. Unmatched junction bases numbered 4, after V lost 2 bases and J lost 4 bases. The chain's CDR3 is CASSLSGTGGNTIYF. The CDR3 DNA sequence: TGTGCCAGCAGCTTAAGCGGGACAGGAGGAAACACCATATATTTT.

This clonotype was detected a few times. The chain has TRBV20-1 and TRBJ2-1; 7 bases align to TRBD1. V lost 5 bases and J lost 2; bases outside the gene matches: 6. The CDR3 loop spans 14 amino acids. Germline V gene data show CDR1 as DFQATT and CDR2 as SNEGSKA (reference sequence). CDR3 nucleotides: TGCAGTGCTGGGGACAGTCCGACCTACAATGAGCAGTTCTTC. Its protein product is CSAGDSPTYNEQFF.

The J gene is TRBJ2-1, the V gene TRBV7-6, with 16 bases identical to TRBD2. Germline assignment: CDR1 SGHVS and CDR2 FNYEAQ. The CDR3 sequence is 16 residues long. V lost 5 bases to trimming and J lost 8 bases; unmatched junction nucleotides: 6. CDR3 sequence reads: CASSPGLAGGWDEQFF. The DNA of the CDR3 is TGTGCCAGCAGCCCGGGACTAGCGGGAGGGTGGGATGAGCAGTTCTTC.

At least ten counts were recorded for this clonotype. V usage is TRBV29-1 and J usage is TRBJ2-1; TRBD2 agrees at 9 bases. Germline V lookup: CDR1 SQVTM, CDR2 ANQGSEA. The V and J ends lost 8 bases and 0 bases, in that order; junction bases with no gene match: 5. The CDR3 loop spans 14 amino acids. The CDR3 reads CSSSGSSSYNEQFF. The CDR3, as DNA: TGCAGCAGTAGCGGGAGCAGCTCCTACAATGAGCAGTTCTTC.

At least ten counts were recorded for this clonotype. CDR3 sequence: CATSERTGCYEQYF. The CDR3 DNA reads as TGTGCCACCAGTGAACGCACAGGTTGCTACGAGCAGTACTTC. The rearrangement links TRBV24-1 to TRBJ2-7; a weak D match, TRBD1 (5 bases). Trimming stripped 4 bases from V and 3 bases from J, with 12 bases between. This CDR3 is 14 amino acids long. Germline values: CDR1 KGHDR, CDR2 SFDVKD.

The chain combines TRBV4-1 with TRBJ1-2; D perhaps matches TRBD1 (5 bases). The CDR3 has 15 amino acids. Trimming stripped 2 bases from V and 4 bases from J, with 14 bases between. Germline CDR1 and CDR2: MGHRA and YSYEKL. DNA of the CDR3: TGCGCCAGCAGCCAACCCGTCACAGGATTCTATGGCTACACCTTC. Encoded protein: CASSQPVTGFYGYTF.

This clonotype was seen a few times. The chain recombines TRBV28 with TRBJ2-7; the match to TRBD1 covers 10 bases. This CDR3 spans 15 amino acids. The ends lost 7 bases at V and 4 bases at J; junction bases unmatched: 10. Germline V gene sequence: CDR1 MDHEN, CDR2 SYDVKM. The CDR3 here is CASTVRQGAAYEQYF. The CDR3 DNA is TGTGCCAGCACCGTGAGACAGGGGGCGGCGTACGAGCAGTACTTC.

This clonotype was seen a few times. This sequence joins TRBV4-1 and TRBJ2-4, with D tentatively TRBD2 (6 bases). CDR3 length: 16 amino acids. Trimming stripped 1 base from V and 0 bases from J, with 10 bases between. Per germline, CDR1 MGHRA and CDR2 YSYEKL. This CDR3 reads CASSQVWGVAKNIQYF. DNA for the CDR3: TGCGCCAGCAGCCAAGTTTGGGGGGTAGCCAAAAACATTCAGTACTTC.

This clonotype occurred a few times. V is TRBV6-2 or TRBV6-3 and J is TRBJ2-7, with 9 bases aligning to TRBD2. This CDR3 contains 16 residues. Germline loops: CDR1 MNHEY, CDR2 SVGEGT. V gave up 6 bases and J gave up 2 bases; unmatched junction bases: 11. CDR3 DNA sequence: TGTGCCAGCAGACCCTTCAGCGGGGGGCGACCCTACGAGCAGTACTTC. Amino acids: CASRPFSGGRPYEQYF.

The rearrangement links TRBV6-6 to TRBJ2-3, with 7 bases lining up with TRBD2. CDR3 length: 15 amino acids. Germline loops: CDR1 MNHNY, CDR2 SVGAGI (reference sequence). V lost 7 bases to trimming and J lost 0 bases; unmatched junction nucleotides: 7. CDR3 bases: TGTGCCAGCAAAACAGCGGGACCTAGCACAGATACGCAGTATTTT. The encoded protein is CASKTAGPSTDTQYF.

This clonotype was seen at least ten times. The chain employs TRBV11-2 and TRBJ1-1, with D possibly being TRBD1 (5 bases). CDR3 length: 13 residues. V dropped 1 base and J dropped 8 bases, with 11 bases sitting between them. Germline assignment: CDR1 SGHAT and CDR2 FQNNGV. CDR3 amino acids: CASSLGGSSEAFF. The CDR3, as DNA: TGTGCCAGCAGCTTAGGGGGCAGCAGCGAAGCTTTCTTT. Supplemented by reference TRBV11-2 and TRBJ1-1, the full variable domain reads EAGVAQSPRYKIIEKRQSVAFWCNPISGHATLYWYQQILGQGPKLLIQFQNNGVVDDSQLPKDRFSAERLKGVDSTLKIQPAKLEDSAVYLCASSLGGSSEAFFGQGTRLTVV.

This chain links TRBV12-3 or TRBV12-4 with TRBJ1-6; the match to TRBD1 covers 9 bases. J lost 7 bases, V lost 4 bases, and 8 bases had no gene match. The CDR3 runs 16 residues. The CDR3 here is CASSSTGGSWNSPLHF. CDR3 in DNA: TGTGCCAGCAGTTCAACAGGGGGCAGTTGGAATTCACCCCTCCACTTT.

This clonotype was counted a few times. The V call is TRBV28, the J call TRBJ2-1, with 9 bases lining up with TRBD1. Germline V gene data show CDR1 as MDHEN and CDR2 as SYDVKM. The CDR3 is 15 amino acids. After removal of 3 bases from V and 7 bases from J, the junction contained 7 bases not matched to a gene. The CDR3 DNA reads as TGTGCCAGCAGTTTGGCCGGGACAGGGAGGAATGAGCAGTTCTTC. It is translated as CASSLAGTGRNEQFF.

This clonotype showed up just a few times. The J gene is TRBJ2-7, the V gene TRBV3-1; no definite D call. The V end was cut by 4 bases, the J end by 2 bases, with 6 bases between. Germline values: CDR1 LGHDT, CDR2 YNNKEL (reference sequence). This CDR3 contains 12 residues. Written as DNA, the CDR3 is TGTGCCAGCAGCCGTTTAGCCTACGAGCAGTACTTC. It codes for CASSRLAYEQYF.